This T cell receptor (beta chain) was recovered during a study of T-cell reconstitution after alpha-beta-depleted transplantation in children. This clonotype was seen ten or more times. The CDR3 loop spans 12 amino acids. Germline CDR1 is DFQATT and CDR2 is SNEGSKA (reference sequence). Unique molecular identifiers were built into the TCRbeta library. Via MiXCR, TCRdb re-called the PCR reads, giving one row per CDR3 protein. Here the sample spans around 600,000 distinct CDR3 sequences, approximately 16% being singletons. This TCR came from a human donor who donated a stem cell graft to a child with acute myeloid leukemia. The gene calls are TRBV20-1 and TRBJ1-1; TRBD1 is a possible D gene (5 bases). This sample comprised PBMCs from the stem cell graft donor, obtained from the stem cell graft. CDR3: CSSFDSPTEAFF. The CDR3 DNA is TGCTCGTCCTTCGACAGCCCCACTGAAGCTTTCTTT.